This is a list of T cell receptor beta chains from one sample in a study of blood T cell repertoires in COVID-19. Some clones are missing from TCRdb's copy, which holds only in-frame ones; the method was immunoSEQ multiplex PCR. The sample records roughly 350,000 clones, around 87% being singletons. The source material was peripheral blood. These receptor sequences come from a woman aged 25 to 39 with COVID-19, enrolled during active disease. Each CDR3 is given with its conserved first and last residue. D genes are given only for firm matches. The listing skips clone size in some rows; elsewhere it reads once, few, many or a size class.

v_gene	d_gene	j_gene	abundance	CDR3nt	CDR3aa
TRBV25-1	TRBD1	TRBJ2-4	NA	TGTGCCAGCAGGGACAGGGGGCCCAAAAACATTCAGTACTTC	CASRDRGPKNIQYF
TRBV7-2	TRBD2	TRBJ2-1	few	TGTGCCAGCAGCTTAGATCGGACTAGCGGGATCTTAGGTGAGCAGTTCTTC	CASSLDRTSGILGEQFF
TRBV21-1	NA	TRBJ2-1	NA	TGTGCCAGCAGCAAAGCCCGGACAGGGTCCCCATACAATGAGCAGTTCTTC	CASSKARTGSPYNEQFF
TRBV5-1	TRBD2	TRBJ2-4	NA	TGCGCCAGCAGCTTTTCCGGGCGGGAGGGAGACAAAAACATTCAGTACTTC	CASSFSGREGDKNIQYF
TRBV4-1	NA	TRBJ2-7	NA	TGCGCCAGCAGCAGGGCGGGGGCGCGGATCTACGAGCAGTACTTC	CASSRAGARIYEQYF
TRBV4-1	NA	TRBJ1-1	NA	TGCGCCAGCAGCCAGGGGGAGGGCGGGGTCGCTGAAGCTTTCTTT	CASSQGEGGVAEAFF
TRBV21-1	NA	TRBJ2-7	NA	TGTGCCAGCAGGACCGACGGGTCCTACGAGCAGTACTTC	CASRTDGSYEQYF
TRBV2	NA	TRBJ2-3	NA	TGTGCCAGCAGTACAGGCGTAAGCACAGATACGCAGTATTTT	CASSTGVSTDTQYF
TRBV6-2/TRBV6-3	TRBD2	TRBJ2-7	once	TGTGCCAGCAGTTACTCCAGGACTAGCGGGCCCTACGAGCAGTACTTC	CASSYSRTSGPYEQYF
TRBV7-3	TRBD2	TRBJ2-3	NA	TGTGCCAGCAGCTCCACAGCGGGGTTCACAGATACGCAGTATTTT	CASSSTAGFTDTQYF
TRBV9	NA	TRBJ2-1	NA	TGTGCCAGCAGCGTAGGGCCACCAAGTGAGCAGTTCTTC	CASSVGPPSEQFF
TRBV4-3	NA	TRBJ1-2	NA	TGCGCCAGCAGCCAAGGGCTTAACTATGGCTACACCTTC	CASSQGLNYGYTF
TRBV5-4	TRBD2	TRBJ2-2	NA	TGTGCCAGCAGCTTGGGACTAGCGGGAGTAGCTGGGGAGCTGTTTTTT	CASSLGLAGVAGELFF
TRBV19	TRBD2	TRBJ2-5	NA	TGTGCCAGTAAGGGGTTAGCGGGAGTTCACGAGACCCAGTACTTC	CASKGLAGVHETQYF
TRBV24-1	TRBD1	TRBJ2-1	NA	TGTGCCACCAGTGATTTCGACAGGGGTGGGACATACAATGAGCAGTTCTTC	CATSDFDRGGTYNEQFF
TRBV7-6	TRBD1	TRBJ2-5	NA	TGTGCCAGCAGCTCCAGGGGGGAGACCCAGTACTTC	CASSSRGETQYF
TRBV5-4	TRBD2	TRBJ2-7	NA	TGTGCCAGCAGCCCGGGACTAGCGTCCTACGAGCAGTACTTC	CASSPGLASYEQYF
TRBV5-1	NA	TRBJ2-3	NA	TGCGCCAGCACCACCACCCCGGGACATCCCACGCAGTATTTT	CASTTTPGHPTQYF
TRBV10-3	TRBD2	TRBJ2-3	NA	TGTGCCATCAGGGGTAGCGGGGTCACAGATACGCAGTATTTT	CAIRGSGVTDTQYF
TRBV4-3	TRBD2	TRBJ2-2	NA	TGCGCCAGCAGCCAAGTTTCCCCTCCCCTACTAGCGGGAGTCACCGGGGAGCTGTTTTTT	CASSQVSPPLLAGVTGELFF
TRBV7-2	NA	TRBJ1-5	NA	TGTGCCAGCAGCTCTAAACAGGGATTTCAGCCCCAGCATTTT	CASSSKQGFQPQHF
TRBV28	NA	TRBJ2-3	NA	TGTGCCAGCCGTGGGGCGGGGATCACAGATACGCAGTATTTT	CASRGAGITDTQYF
TRBV5-8	TRBD2	TRBJ2-1	NA	TGTGCCAGCAGCTTGGGGACTAGCGGGGGCTACAATGAGCAGTTCTTC	CASSLGTSGGYNEQFF
TRBV29-1	TRBD2	TRBJ2-1	NA	TGCAGCGTTGAACCCGGACTAGCGGGGTTTTACAATGAGCAGTTCTTC	CSVEPGLAGFYNEQFF
TRBV4-1	TRBD1	TRBJ1-5	NA	TGCGCCAGCAGCCGCCCGGGACAGGGGGCGATTCAGCCCCAGCATTTT	CASSRPGQGAIQPQHF
TRBV5-6	NA	TRBJ2-7	NA	TGTGCCAGCAGCTTGGTTGTAGCTTCCGAGCAGTACTTC	CASSLVVASEQYF
TRBV6-6	NA	TRBJ1-6	NA	TGTGCCAGCAGCTCACAGGGTGCCCCTGATCCACCCCTCCACTTT	CASSSQGAPDPPLHF
TRBV4-1	TRBD1	TRBJ2-7	NA	TGCGCCAGCAGCAGGGGACAGGGGTTTGACTCCTACGAGCAGTACTTC	CASSRGQGFDSYEQYF
TRBV2	TRBD2	TRBJ2-1	NA	TGTGCCAGTAGAAGAGCGGGAGGGCTAACCGGGGGTGAGCAGTTCTTC	CASRRAGGLTGGEQFF
TRBV6-1	NA	TRBJ2-4	NA	TGTGCCAGCAGTGAAAACGGGTGGATTCAGTACTTC	CASSENGWIQYF
TRBV3-1/TRBV3-2	TRBD2	TRBJ2-1	once	TGTGCCAGCGGAGCAGCGGGAGGTCCCACCTACAATGAGCAGTTCTTC	CASGAAGGPTYNEQFF
TRBV6-1	NA	TRBJ1-3	NA	TGTGCCAGCAGTGAACTGGCCCTCTCTGGAAACACCATATATTTT	CASSELALSGNTIYF
TRBV5-1	TRBD1	TRBJ1-6	NA	TGCGCCAGCAGCAGCGGACAGGTCATTAATTCACCCCTCCACTTT	CASSSGQVINSPLHF
TRBV6-1	NA	TRBJ1-1	NA	TGTGCCAGCAGTGAAGACAGGAACACTGAAGCTTTCTTT	CASSEDRNTEAFF
TRBV4-1	NA	TRBJ1-4	NA	TGCGCCAGCAGCCAAACGAACGGGGAAAAACTGTTTTTT	CASSQTNGEKLFF
TRBV5-1	NA	TRBJ2-1	NA	TGCGCCAGCAGCTTAGGGAGTCAGAGGCATGAGCAGTTCTTC	CASSLGSQRHEQFF
TRBV27	NA	TRBJ2-7	NA	TGTGCCAGCAGTTTGGGGAGCCATTACGAGCAGTACTTC	CASSLGSHYEQYF
TRBV10-3	TRBD2	TRBJ2-3	NA	TGTGCCATCAGTGGCGGGAGAGGGATAGATACGCAGTATTTT	CAISGGRGIDTQYF
TRBV11-1	NA	TRBJ1-1	NA	TGTGCCAGCAGCTTAGTGCCGGGACTTTTGAACACTGAAGCTTTCTTT	CASSLVPGLLNTEAFF
TRBV6-2/TRBV6-3	TRBD2	TRBJ2-5	NA	TGTGCCAGCAGCCTAACTAGGGGAGGGGAGACCCAGTACTTC	CASSLTRGGETQYF
TRBV5-4	TRBD2	TRBJ2-1	NA	TGTGCCAGCAGCCCGAGGACTAGCGGGAGGGCTAACTCCTACAATGAGCAGTTCTTC	CASSPRTSGRANSYNEQFF
TRBV2	NA	TRBJ2-5	NA	TGTGCCAGCAGAGACATAATCCAAGAGACCCAGTACTTC	CASRDIIQETQYF
TRBV19	TRBD2	TRBJ2-2	NA	TGTGCCAGTAGTCCACTAGCGGGAGGCCCCGGGGAGCTGTTTTTT	CASSPLAGGPGELFF